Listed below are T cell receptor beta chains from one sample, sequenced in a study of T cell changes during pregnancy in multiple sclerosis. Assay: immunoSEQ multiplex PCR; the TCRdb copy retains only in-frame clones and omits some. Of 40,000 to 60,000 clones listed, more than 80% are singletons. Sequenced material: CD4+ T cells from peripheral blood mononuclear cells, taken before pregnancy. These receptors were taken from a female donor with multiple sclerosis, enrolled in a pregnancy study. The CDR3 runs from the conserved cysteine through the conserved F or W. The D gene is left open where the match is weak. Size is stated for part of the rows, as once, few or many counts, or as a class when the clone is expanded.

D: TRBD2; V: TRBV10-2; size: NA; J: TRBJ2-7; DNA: TGCGCCAGTAGCGGGAGCTACGAGCAGTACTTC; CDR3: CASSGSYEQYF
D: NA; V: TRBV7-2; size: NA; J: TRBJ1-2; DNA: TGTGCCAGCAGCTTCAGCGTGGAGTCCTATGGCTACACCTTC; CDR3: CASSFSVESYGYTF
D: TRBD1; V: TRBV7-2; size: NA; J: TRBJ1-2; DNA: TGTGCCAGCAGCCCGACGACAGGGGGCCATGGCTACACCTTC; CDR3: CASSPTTGGHGYTF
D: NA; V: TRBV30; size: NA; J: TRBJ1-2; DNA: TGTGCCTGGACTACCGACAGTACATCCTATGGCTACACCTTC; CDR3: CAWTTDSTSYGYTF
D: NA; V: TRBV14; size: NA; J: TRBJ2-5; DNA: TGTGCCAGCAGCCCTTCCAGGGTTGAGACCCAGTACTTC; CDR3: CASSPSRVETQYF
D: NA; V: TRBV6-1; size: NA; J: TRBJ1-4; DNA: TGTGCCAGCAGTGGGACACCCGGGGGAAAACTGTTTTTT; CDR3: CASSGTPGGKLFF
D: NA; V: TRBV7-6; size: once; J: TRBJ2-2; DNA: TGTGCCAGCAAAATGTCGGGTGCCTCGGTTCTGTTTTTT; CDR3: CASKMSGASVLFF
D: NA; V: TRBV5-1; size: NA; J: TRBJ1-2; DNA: TGCGCCAGCAAGACACAGGTGAACTATGGCTACACCTTC; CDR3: CASKTQVNYGYTF
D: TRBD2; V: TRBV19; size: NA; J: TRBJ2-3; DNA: TGTGCCAGTAGTTTCAGAGCGGGAACGAGCACAGATACGCAGTATTTT; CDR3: CASSFRAGTSTDTQYF
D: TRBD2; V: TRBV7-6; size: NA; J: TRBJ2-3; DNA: TGTGCCAGCAGCCCACTAGCGGGAGTACCAGATACGCAGTATTTT; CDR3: CASSPLAGVPDTQYF
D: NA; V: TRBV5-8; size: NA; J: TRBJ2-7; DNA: TGTGCCAGCAGCTTCTCCCCCCGCGAGCAGTACTTC; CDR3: CASSFSPREQYF
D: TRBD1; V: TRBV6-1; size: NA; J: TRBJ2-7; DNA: TGTGCCAGCAGTGACGGAGACAGGGTGGTGTACGAGCAGTACTTC; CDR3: CASSDGDRVVYEQYF
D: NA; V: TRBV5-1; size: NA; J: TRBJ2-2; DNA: TGCGCCAGCAGCTTGGCCCCTGCTACGCGGAACACCGGGGAGCTGTTTTTT; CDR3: CASSLAPATRNTGELFF
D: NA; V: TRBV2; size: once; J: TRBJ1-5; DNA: TGTGCCAGCAGTGAGACATGGGCAGACAATCAGCCCCAGCATTTT; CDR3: CASSETWADNQPQHF
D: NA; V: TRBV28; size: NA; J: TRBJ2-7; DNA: TGTGCCAGCAGAACGACAGAATCCTACGAGCAGTACTTC; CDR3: CASRTTESYEQYF
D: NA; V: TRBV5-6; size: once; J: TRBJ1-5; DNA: TGTGCCAGCAGCTTTGGCCCGCATCAGCCCCAGCATTTT; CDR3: CASSFGPHQPQHF
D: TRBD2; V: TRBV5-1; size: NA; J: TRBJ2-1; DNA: TGCGCCAGCAGCCCAGTAGCGGGAGCATCCGAGCAGTTCTTC; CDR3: CASSPVAGASEQFF
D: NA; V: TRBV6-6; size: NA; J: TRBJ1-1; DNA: TGTGCCAGCAGTACCGGGACAATCCGGGCTTTCTTT; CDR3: CASSTGTIRAFF
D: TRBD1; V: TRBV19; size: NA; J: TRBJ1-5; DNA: TGTGCCAGTAAAATGACAGGGACCGTTAGCAATCAGCCCCAGCATTTT; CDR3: CASKMTGTVSNQPQHF
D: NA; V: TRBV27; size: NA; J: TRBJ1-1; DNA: TGTGCCAGCAGCCTACAGGGGAACACTGAAGCTTTCTTT; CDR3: CASSLQGNTEAFF
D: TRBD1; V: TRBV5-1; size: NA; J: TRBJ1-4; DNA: TGCGCCAGCAGCTACGGGACAGGCAATGAAAAACTGTTTTTT; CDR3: CASSYGTGNEKLFF
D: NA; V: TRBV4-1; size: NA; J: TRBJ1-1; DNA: TGCGCCAGCAGCCAAGTACGGTGGTTAGGGGAAGTAAACACTGAAGCTTTCTTT; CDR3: CASSQVRWLGEVNTEAFF
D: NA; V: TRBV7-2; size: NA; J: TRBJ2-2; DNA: TGTGCCAGCAGCTTGGTCGGCAGGGTCGGCGGGGAGCTGTTTTTT; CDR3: CASSLVGRVGGELFF
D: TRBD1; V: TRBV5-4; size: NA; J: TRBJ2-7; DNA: TGTGCCAGCAGCTTGGGACAGGGGGCGCACTACGAGCAGTACTTC; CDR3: CASSLGQGAHYEQYF
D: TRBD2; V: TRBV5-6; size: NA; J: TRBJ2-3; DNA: TGTGCCAGCAGCTTCCCGGGAGGGCCCGCTGATACGCAGTATTTT; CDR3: CASSFPGGPADTQYF
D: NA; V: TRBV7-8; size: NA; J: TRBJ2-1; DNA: TGTGCCAGCAGCTTATTTCAGGGGGGATCGGACAATGAGCAGTTCTTC; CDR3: CASSLFQGGSDNEQFF
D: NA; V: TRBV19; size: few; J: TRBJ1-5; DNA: TGTGCCAGTAGTCCGGAGGGGTATCAGCCCCAGCATTTT; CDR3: CASSPEGYQPQHF
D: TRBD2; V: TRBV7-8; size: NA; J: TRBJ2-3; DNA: TGTGCCAGCAGCTTGTCCGGGACTAGCGGGAGCAGTCGGTATTTT; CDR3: CASSLSGTSGSSRYF
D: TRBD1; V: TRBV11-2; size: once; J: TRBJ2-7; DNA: TGTGCCAGCACACGGACAGGGCCCTCCTACGAGCAGTACTTC; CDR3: CASTRTGPSYEQYF
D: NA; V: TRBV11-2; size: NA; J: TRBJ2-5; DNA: TGTGCCAGCAGCTTAGGAGTGGGCGGGGAGACCCAGTACTTC; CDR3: CASSLGVGGETQYF
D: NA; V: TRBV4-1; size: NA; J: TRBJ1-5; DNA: TGCGCCAGCAGCCAAGAATTTGGGGGGTATAGCAATCAGCCCCAGCATTTT; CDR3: CASSQEFGGYSNQPQHF
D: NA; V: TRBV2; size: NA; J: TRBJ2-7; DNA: TGTGCCAGCAGACCTCGTACAGGGAACGAGCAGTACTTC; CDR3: CASRPRTGNEQYF
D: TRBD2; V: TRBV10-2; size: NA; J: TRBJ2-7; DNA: TGCGCCAGCAGTGAGCCAACCTTAGCGGGAGGGAGGTCCTACGAGCAGTACTTC; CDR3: CASSEPTLAGGRSYEQYF
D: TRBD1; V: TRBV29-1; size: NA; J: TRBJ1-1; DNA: TGCAGCGTGCCTAACAGGGGGGCACGGGCTGAAGCTTTCTTT; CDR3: CSVPNRGARAEAFF
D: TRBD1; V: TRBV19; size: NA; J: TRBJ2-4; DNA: TGTGCCAGTAGTCCTCCCTGGGGGACAGGGGGGAACATTCAGTACTTC; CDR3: CASSPPWGTGGNIQYF
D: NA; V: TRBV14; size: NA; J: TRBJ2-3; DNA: TGTGCCAGCAGCCAAGGATCACTTCTCACAGATACGCAGTATTTT; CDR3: CASSQGSLLTDTQYF
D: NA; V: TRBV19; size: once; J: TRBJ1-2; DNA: TGTGCCAGTAGGAGCCCCCTTCCTAACTATGGCTACACCTTC; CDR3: CASRSPLPNYGYTF
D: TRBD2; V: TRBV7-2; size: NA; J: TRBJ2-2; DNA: TGTGCCAGCACCCGTAGCGGGAGGTGGACCGGGGAGCTGTTTTTT; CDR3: CASTRSGRWTGELFF
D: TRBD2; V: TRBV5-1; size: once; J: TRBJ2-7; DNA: TGCGCCAGCCGGTTAGCGGGGGTTTCGGACGAGCAGTACTTC; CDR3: CASRLAGVSDEQYF
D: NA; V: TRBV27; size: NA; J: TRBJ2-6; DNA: TGTGCCAGCAGTCACCTCCCCAGGGCTGGGGCCAACGTCCTGACTTTC; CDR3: CASSHLPRAGANVLTF
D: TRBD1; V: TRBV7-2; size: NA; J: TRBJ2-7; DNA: TGTGCCAGCAGCAGAGGCGGACAGGGAACCTACGAGCAGTACTTC; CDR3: CASSRGGQGTYEQYF
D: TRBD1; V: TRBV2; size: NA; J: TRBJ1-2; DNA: TGTGCCAGCAGTCTCATAAGATCCGGGACAGAGTATGGCTACACCTTC; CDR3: CASSLIRSGTEYGYTF
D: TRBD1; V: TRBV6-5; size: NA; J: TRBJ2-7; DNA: TGTGCCAGCAGACGGGACAGGGGACCCTACGAGCAGTACTTC; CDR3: CASRRDRGPYEQYF
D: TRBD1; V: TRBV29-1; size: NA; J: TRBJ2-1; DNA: TGCAGCGCCTCGGGACAGGGGGGAAATGAGCAGTTCTTC; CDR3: CSASGQGGNEQFF
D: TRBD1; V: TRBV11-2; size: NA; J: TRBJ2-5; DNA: TGTGCCAGCAGCGGGCACAGGGGGCGCGGGGAGACCCAGTACTTC; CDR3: CASSGHRGRGETQYF
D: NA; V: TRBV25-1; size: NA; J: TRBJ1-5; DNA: TGTGTCAGCAGTGAATATGGAGGGAATCAGCCCCAGCATTTT; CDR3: CVSSEYGGNQPQHF
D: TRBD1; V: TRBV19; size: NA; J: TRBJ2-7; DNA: TGTGCCAGTACCACCACCGGGACAGGGGGTCCGGGCGAGCAGTACTTC; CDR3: CASTTTGTGGPGEQYF
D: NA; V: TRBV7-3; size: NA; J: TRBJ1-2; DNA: TGTGCCAGCAGCTTAACCCCCGAGCCAACCTACACCTTC; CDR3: CASSLTPEPTYTF
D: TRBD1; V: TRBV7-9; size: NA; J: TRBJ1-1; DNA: TGTGCCAGCAGCAACTTACAGGGGGCAAAGGCTGAAGCTTTCTTT; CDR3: CASSNLQGAKAEAFF
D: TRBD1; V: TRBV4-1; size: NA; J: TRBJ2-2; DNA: TGCGCCAGCAGCCAAATCGGCAGGGGGCCTACCGGGGAGCTGTTTTTT; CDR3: CASSQIGRGPTGELFF
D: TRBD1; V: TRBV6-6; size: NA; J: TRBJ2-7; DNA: TGTGCCAGCAGAGACAGGGGGTTCTCCTCCTACGAGCAGTACTTC; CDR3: CASRDRGFSSYEQYF
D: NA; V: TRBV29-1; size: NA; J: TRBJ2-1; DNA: TGCAGCGTTGTTGGGACCGGGACATCCTACAATGAGCAGTTCTTC; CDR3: CSVVGTGTSYNEQFF
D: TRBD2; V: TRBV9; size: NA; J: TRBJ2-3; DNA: TGTGCCAGCAGCGTAGCTACGACGACTAGCGGCCTCACAGATACGCAGTATTTT; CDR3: CASSVATTTSGLTDTQYF
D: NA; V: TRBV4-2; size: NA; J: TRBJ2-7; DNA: TGTGCCAGCAGCCAAGAAGTCGGCGGGACTGCCCGCTCCTACGAGCAGTACTTC; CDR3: CASSQEVGGTARSYEQYF
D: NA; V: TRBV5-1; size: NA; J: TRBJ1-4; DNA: TGCGCCAGCAGCTTGGGCGGCTCAACTAATGAAAAACTGTTTTTT; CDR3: CASSLGGSTNEKLFF
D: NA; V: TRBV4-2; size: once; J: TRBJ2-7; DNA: TGTGCCAGCAGCCCCACTGAAGCCTACGAGCAGTACTTC; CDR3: CASSPTEAYEQYF
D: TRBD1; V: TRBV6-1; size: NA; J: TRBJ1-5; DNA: TGTGCCAGCAGTGAATACGGACAGGGGGCTAATCAGCCCCAGCATTTT; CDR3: CASSEYGQGANQPQHF